This record looks at one T cell receptor (beta chain) sequence and its context. Antigen: not known. Germline is not matched at one junction end, which may reflect a read error. MiXCR, run by TCRdb on the PCR reads, gives a single entry per CDR3 protein. The sample carries 45,000 to 55,000 distinct CDR3 sequences, around 34% recorded once. CD8+CD4-CCR7+CD45RA+ cells were sorted as naive CD8 T cells. This CDR3 is 15 amino acids long. The germline gives CDR1 MDHEN, CDR2 SYDVKM. The data were obtained in a study of molecular identifiers for immune sequencing clone quantification. Overall study context: In replicates, RNA from roughly 21,000 or 96,000 naive CD8 cells was divided five ways and four parts were sequenced. Study-wide results and limits: Clones that exceeded 20 RNA copies held over 99% of effector molecules, yet under 1% in naive cells.

This receptor was taken from a human donor in good health. Some libraries in this study had Jurkat cell RNA spiked in. The genes are TRBV28 and TRBJ2-4, with TRBD2 as a possible D gene (5 bases). The material sequenced was naive CD8+ T cells from blood, with Jurkat cell RNA spiked in. Subset denoted: FACS-sorted CD8+CD4-CCR7+CD45RA+ naive T cells. Written as DNA, the CDR3 is TGTGCCACCCCCACCTGGGCGCTAGCCATAAACATTCAGTACTTC. This gives the protein CATPTWALAINIQYF.